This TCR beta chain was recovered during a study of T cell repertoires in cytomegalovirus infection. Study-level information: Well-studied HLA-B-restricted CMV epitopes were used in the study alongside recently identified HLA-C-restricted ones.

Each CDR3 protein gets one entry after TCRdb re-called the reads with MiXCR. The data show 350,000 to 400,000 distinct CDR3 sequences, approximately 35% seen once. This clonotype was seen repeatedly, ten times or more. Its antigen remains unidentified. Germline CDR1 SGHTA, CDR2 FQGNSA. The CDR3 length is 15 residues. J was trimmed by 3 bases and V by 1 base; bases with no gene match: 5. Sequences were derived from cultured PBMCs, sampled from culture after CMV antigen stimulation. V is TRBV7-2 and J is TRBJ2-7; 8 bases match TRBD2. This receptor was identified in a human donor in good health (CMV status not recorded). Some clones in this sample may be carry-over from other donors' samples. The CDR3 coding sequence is TGTGCCAGCAGCTTAGGCGAGACTAGCGTCTACGAGCAGTACTTC. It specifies CASSLGETSVYEQYF.